This TCR beta chain appears in the sequencing data of a study of CD8 T cells in Susac syndrome (dated by TCRdb to the late 2010s). With regard to the full study: Repertoire sequencing was used to test whether CD8+ T cell activation and differentiation in Susac syndrome was antigen driven. The clonality of the CD8+ T cell repertoire was compared across about a dozen healthy donors, around 14 Susac syndrome patients and around 16 multiple sclerosis patients.

To note about this clonotype: It has no known antigen specificity. The record has no base qualities; no much larger clone is one base away.

RNA was extracted using the RNeasy kit, and roughly 0.5 to 1 microgram was reverse transcribed with random hexamers. The immunoSEQ multiplex PCR assay, which covers 54 Vbeta and 13 Jbeta segments, was used to amplify TCR beta CDR3 regions. Bias from PCR amplification was corrected by using a synthetic template baseline for primer optimization and for computational correction. In the source study's methods: Reads were assigned to V, D and J genes according to IMGT and analyzed in immunoSEQ Analyzer, with only productive sequences retained. To calculate clonality, Shannon entropy was normalized by log2 of the number of productive unique sequences and then subtracted from one. For each patient and control, public and private clones were evaluated among the 100 most prevalent clones. Clones were defined as Susac-specific if absent from the healthy and MS cohorts, from some 1,000 published viral clones and from other ImmuneACCESS disease sequences. TCRdb itself trimmed the public reads at Q25 with fastp, ran MiXCR and retained productive beta chains. Every distinct CDR3 protein forms one entry, paired with its most common genes and DNA. TCRdb's processing, not the study's, gives the V and J calls here. Recorded for this sample are 70,000 to 100,000 distinct CDR3 sequences; approximately 95% of them occurred a single time. The ten most abundant clones make up roughly 0.32% of the sample.

The full study reports these points: The study acknowledged that relatively few individuals were included in the TCR sequencing and HLA analysis.

Peripheral blood CD8+ and CD4+ T cells from healthy donors, Susac syndrome patients and multiple sclerosis patients were profiled using high-throughput TCR beta sequencing. Healthy donors were age- and sex-matched controls. Bulk CD8+ and CD4+ T cells were purified by magnetic negative isolation, while CD8+ TEMRA cells were enriched using FACS. Blood was collected in EDTA tubes and processed within 24 hours, with PBMCs isolated through density gradient centrifugation. PBMCs intended for TCR sequencing were frozen in liquid nitrogen and were later thawed in a 37 degrees C water bath. The sorted or isolated CD4+, CD8+ and CD8+ TEMRA cells reached a purity of at least 90%. V and J are trimmed by 7 bases and 2 bases, and the gene matches miss 2 bases of the junction. The germline V gene specifies SGHAT as CDR1 and FQNNGV as CDR2. The CDR3 starts with the cysteine, ends with the phenylalanine, and has 13 residues. The entry retains the CDR3 DNA only, 39 bases that are in frame from base 1.

This receptor chain uses TRBV11-2 and TRBJ2-5; the junction holds 9 bases that match TRBD2. Sample: CD8+ T cells from PBMCs. This clonotype originated in a human donor in good health. The CDR3 region: CASIAGGQETQYF. The nucleotides read TGTGCCAGCATCGCGGGAGGGCAAGAGACCCAGTACTTC.